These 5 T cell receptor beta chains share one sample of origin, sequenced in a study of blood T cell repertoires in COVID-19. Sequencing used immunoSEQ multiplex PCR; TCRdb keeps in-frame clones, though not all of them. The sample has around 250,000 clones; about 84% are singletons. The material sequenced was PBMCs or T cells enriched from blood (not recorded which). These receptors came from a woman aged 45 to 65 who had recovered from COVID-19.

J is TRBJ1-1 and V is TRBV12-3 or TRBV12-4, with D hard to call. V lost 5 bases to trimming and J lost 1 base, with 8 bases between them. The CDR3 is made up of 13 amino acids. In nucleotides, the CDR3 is TGTGCCAGCAGTCTGACAACGAACACTGAAGCTTTCTTT. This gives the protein CASSLTTNTEAFF.

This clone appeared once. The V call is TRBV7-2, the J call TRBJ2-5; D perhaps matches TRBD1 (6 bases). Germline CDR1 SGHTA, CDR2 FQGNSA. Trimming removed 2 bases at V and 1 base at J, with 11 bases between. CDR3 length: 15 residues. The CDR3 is CASSLRTEIQETQYF. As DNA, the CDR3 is TGTGCCAGCAGCTTACGGACAGAGATCCAAGAGACCCAGTACTTC. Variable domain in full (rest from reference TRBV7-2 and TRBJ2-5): GAGVSQSPSNKVTEKGKDVELRCDPISGHTALYWYRQSLGQGLEFLIYFQGNSAPDKSGLPSDRFSAERTGGSVSTLTIQRTQQEDSAVYLCASSLRTEIQETQYFGPGTRLLVL.

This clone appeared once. CDR3 loop: CASSLRGRGYNQPQHF. As DNA, the CDR3 is TGTGCCAGCAGCTTGAGGGGCAGGGGGTACAATCAGCCCCAGCATTTT. The chain has TRBV5-6 and TRBJ1-5, with 7 bases matching TRBD1. Looked up from germline, CDR1 is SGHDT and CDR2 is YYEEEE. This CDR3 is built from 16 residues. V gave up 1 base and J gave up 3 bases; unmatched junction bases: 7.

The CDR3 DNA is TGTGCCAGCAGTTTAGGACAACAGCCCCAGCATTTT. Encoded protein: CASSLGQQPQHF. The chain is built from TRBV12-3 or TRBV12-4 and TRBJ1-5; D uncertain. V lost 1 base and J lost 7, with 5 bases in between. This CDR3 is built from 12 residues.

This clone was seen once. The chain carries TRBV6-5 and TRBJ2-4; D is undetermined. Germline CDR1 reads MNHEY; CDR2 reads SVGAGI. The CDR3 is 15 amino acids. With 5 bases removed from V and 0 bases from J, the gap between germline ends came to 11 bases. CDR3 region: CASSTAGRAKNIQYF. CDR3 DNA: TGTGCCAGCAGTACGGCTGGGCGAGCCAAAAACATTCAGTACTTC.